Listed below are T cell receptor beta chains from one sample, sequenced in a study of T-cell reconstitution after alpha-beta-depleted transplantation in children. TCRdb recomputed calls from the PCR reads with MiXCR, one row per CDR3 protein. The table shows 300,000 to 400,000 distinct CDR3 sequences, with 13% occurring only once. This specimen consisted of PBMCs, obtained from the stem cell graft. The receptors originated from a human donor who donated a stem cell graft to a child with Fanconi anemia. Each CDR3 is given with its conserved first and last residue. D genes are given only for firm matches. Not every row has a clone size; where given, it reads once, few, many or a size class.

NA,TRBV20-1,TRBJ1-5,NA,TGCAGTGCCCGGGGAGGGGGTAACAATCAGCCCCAGCATTTT,CSARGGGNNQPQHF
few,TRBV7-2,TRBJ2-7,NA,TGTGCCAGCAGCCCCCACGCTCTGACGGGGGTGGAGCAGTACTTC,CASSPHALTGVEQYF
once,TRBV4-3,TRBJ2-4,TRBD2,TGCGCCAGCAGCCAGGGGGGGTCGGTCCCGGCCATTCAGTACTTC,CASSQGGSVPAIQYF
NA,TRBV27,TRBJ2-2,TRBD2,TGTGCCAGCAGTCTTAGCGGGGGATACGTCGGGGAGCTGTTTTTT,CASSLSGGYVGELFF
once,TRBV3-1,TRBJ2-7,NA,TGTGCCAGCAGCCAATGGGTCGCCTCCTACGAGCAGTACTTC,CASSQWVASYEQYF
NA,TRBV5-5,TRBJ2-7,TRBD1,TGTGCCAGCAGTTCCGGGACAGGGAACTACGAGCAGTACTTC,CASSSGTGNYEQYF
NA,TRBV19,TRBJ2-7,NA,TGTGCCAGTAGTATCCTCCCCCTGTTTAGAGGCGAGCAGTACTTC,CASSILPLFRGEQYF
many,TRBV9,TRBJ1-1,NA,TGTGCCAGCAGCGTGGGAGGGATGAACACTGAAGCTTTCTTT,CASSVGGMNTEAFF
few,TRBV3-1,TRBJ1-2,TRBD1,TGTGCCAGCAGCCGGGACAGCGCTAACTATGGCTACACCTTC,CASSRDSANYGYTF
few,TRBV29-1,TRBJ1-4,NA,TGCAGCGTTGTAGGGTCTAATGAAAAACTGTTTTTT,CSVVGSNEKLFF
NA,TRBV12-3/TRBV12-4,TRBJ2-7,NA,TGTGCCAGCATTACCCAGACTAGTCCCGAGTGCGAGCAGTACTTC,CASITQTSPECEQYF
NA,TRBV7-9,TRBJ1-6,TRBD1,TGTGCCAGCAGCTTCGGGACAGGTGATTCACCCCTCCACTTT,CASSFGTGDSPLHF
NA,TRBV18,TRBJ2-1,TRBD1,TGTGCCAGCTCACCAGGTTCAACAGGGGGCTTAGGTACCAATGAGCAGTTCTTC,CASSPGSTGGLGTNEQFF
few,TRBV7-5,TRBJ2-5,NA,NA,CISVSEAPPEVTGVSETQYF
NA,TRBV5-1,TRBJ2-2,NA,TGCGCCAGCAGACAAATACAGGGATGGCCCGGGGAGCTGTTTTTT,CASRQIQGWPGELFF
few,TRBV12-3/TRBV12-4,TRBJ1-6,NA,TGTGCCAGCAGTTTAGAAGGGATTAATTCACCCCTCCACTTT,CASSLEGINSPLHF
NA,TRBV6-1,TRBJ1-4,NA,TGTGCCAGCAGCTCAACCCGACCGGGGGTTGATAAACTGTTTTTT,CASSSTRPGVDKLFF
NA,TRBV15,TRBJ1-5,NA,TGTGCCACCAGCAGAGATGGAGGGGTTTTAACGCAGCCCCAGCATTTT,CATSRDGGVLTQPQHF
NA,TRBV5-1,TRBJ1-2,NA,TGCGCCAGCAGCTCCCGCCGTCGGGGGCAGGGATATGGCTACACCTTC,CASSSRRRGQGYGYTF
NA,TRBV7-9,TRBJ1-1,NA,TGTGCCAGCCAACCCCCCACCACTGAAGCTTTCTTT,CASQPPTTEAFF
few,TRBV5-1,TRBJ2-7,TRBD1,TGCGCCAGCAGCTTACAGGGGACGAGGTACGAGCAGTACTTC,CASSLQGTRYEQYF
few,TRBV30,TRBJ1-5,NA,TGTGCCTGGAGTGTAAACAGTGGTAGCAATCAGCCCCAGCATTTT,CAWSVNSGSNQPQHF
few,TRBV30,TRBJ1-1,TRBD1,TGTGCCTGGAGCAGGGGGCTGAACACTGAAGCTTTCTTT,CAWSRGLNTEAFF
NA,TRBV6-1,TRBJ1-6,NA,TGTGCCAGCAGTGCAGGGGCTCTCTCCTATAATTCACCCCTCCACTTT,CASSAGALSYNSPLHF
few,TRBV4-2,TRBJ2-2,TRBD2,TGTGCCAGCAGCCAAGCCCTGAGTCGAGCGGGGGGGTCCACCGGGGAGCTGTTTTTT,CASSQALSRAGGSTGELFF
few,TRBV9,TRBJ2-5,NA,TGTGCCAGCAGCGTAGGGGGAAATGAAGAGACCCAGTACTTC,CASSVGGNEETQYF
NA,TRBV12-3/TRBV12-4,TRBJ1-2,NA,TGTGCCAGCAGCCAAGCGCAGAGTGGCTACACCTTC,CASSQAQSGYTF
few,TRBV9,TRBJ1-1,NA,TGTGCCAGCAGCGTAGAAGAGGGGACGGAAGCTTTCTTT,CASSVEEGTEAFF
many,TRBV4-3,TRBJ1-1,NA,TGCGCCAGCAGCCAAGACCTGGGGGACATTTGGAACACTGAAGCTTTCTTT,CASSQDLGDIWNTEAFF
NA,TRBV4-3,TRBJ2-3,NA,TGCGCCAGCACCCAAGATTCGGACAGTCAAACCCACCTCCCCCCTTATACGCAGTATTTT,CASTQDSDSQTHLPPYTQYF
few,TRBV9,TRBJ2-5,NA,TGTGCCAGCAACCAGGGGTTCGAAGAGACCCAGTACTTC,CASNQGFEETQYF
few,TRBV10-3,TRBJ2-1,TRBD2,TGTGCCATCAGTGCGGGACTAGTGGATGATGAGCAGTTCTTC,CAISAGLVDDEQFF
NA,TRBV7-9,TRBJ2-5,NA,TGTGCCAGCAGCTCCAATATAGAGACCCAGTACTTC,CASSSNIETQYF
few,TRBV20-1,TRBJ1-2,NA,TGCAGTGCTAGAGATGCCCGCAGCTATGGCTACACCTTC,CSARDARSYGYTF
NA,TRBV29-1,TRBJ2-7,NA,TGCAGCGTTGAAGTGCCCAACTCCTACGAGCAGTACTTC,CSVEVPNSYEQYF
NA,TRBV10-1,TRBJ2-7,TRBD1,TGCGCCAGCAGCGAGGACAGGGGGACCCCCTACGAGCAGTACTTC,CASSEDRGTPYEQYF
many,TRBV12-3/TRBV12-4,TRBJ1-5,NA,TGTGCCAGCAGTTTTGGGACTTCCAATCAGCCCCAGCATTTT,CASSFGTSNQPQHF
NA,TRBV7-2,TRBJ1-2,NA,TGTGCCAGCAGCTTGGACACTGTTGGCTACACCTTC,CASSLDTVGYTF
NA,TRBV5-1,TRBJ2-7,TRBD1,TGCGCCAGCAGCCGCGGACAGGGTCGGTCCTACGAGCAGTACTTC,CASSRGQGRSYEQYF
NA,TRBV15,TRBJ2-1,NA,TGTGCCACCAGCAGAGATTACGGGAATGAGCAGTTCTTC,CATSRDYGNEQFF
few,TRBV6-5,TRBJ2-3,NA,TGTGCCAGCAGTTACTCGGGCAGGGGGACTCTCACTAGCACAGATACGCAGTATTTT,CASSYSGRGTLTSTDTQYF
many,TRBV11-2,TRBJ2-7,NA,TGTGCCAGCAGCTTGAGTGTGGTTGTGCGAACAGGGGAGCAGTACTTC,CASSLSVVVRTGEQYF
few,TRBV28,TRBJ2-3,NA,TGTGCCAGCAGTCCCGACAGTCACAGCACAGATACGCAGTATTTT,CASSPDSHSTDTQYF
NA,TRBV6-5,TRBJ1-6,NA,TGTGCCAGCAGTTACTCGAGCGGACCCATGGTCAATTCACCCCTCCACTTT,CASSYSSGPMVNSPLHF
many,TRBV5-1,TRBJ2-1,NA,TGCGCCAGCACCCGAGAAAGCGGGCTCAATGAGCAGTTCTTC,CASTRESGLNEQFF
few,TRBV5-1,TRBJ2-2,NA,TGCGCCAGCAGCTTGGAGGGCGGCATAGTGGAGCTGTTTTTT,CASSLEGGIVELFF
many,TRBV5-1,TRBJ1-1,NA,TGCGCCAGCAGCTTGGAAGGGGAGAACACTGAAGCTTTCTTT,CASSLEGENTEAFF
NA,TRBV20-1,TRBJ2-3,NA,TGCAGTGCTGAGAACCTACGGGGGATAACGCAGTATTTT,CSAENLRGITQYF
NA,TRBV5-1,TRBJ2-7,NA,TGCGCCAGCAGCTTCAGGGGCTTATCCTACGAGCAGTACTTC,CASSFRGLSYEQYF
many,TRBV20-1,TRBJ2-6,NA,TGCAGTGCTGGGCTTGACTCTGGGGCCAACGTCCTGACTTTC,CSAGLDSGANVLTF
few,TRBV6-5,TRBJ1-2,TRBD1,TGTGCCAGCAGTTACTCGGGGCAACAGGGGGATGGCTACACCTTC,CASSYSGQQGDGYTF
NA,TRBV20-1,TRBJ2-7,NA,TGCAGTGCTAAAAGGGACCCCTACGAGCAGTACTTC,CSAKRDPYEQYF
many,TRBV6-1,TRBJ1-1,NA,TGTGCCAGCATATCTCGCGGGACTCCTCGTGCAAGGCGAGCTTTCTTT,CASISRGTPRARRAFF
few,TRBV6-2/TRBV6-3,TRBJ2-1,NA,TGTGCCGCCAAGACAGACAATGAGCAGTTCTTC,CAAKTDNEQFF
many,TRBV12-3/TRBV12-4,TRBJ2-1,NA,TGTGCCACCCTTTTAGGAGGCTCCTACAATGAGCAGTTCTTC,CATLLGGSYNEQFF
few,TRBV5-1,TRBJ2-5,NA,TGCGCCAGCACTCGGGAGTCCGAGACCCAGTACTTC,CASTRESETQYF
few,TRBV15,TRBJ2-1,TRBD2,TGTGCCACCAGCAGAGATCAAGGACGGGGGGGCAATGAGCAGTTCTTC,CATSRDQGRGGNEQFF
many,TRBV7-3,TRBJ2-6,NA,TGTGCCAGCAGCCTAGGCACTGGGGCCAACGTCCTGACTTTC,CASSLGTGANVLTF
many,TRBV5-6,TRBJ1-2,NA,TGTGCCAGCAGCTTAGGGGGGCCGGGTGGCTACACCTTC,CASSLGGPGGYTF
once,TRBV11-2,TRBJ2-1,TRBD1,TGTGCCAGCAGCTGGAACAGGGGCAATGAGCAGTTCTTC,CASSWNRGNEQFF